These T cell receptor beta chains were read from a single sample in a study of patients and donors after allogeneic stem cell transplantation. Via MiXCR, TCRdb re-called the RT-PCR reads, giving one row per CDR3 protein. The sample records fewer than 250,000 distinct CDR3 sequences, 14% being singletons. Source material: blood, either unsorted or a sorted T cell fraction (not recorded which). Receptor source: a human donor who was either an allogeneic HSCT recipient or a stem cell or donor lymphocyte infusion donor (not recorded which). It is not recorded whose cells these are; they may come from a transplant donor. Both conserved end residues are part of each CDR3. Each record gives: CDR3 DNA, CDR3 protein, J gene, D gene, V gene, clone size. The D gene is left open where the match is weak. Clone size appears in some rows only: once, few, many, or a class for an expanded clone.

DNA: TGTGCCAGTAGTATCCACAGGAAAGCTAGCACAGATACGCAGTATTTT
CDR3: CASSIHRKASTDTQYF
J: TRBJ2-3
D: .
V: TRBV19
size: .

DNA: TGTGCCAGCAGCTTAGCGAAGGGACAGGTCATGTACTTC
CDR3: CASSLAKGQVMYF
J: TRBJ2-7
D: TRBD1
V: TRBV7-8
size: few

DNA: TGTGCCAGCCTGGACAGTCCCCCTAATGAAAAACTTTTTTTT
CDR3: CASLDSPPNEKLFF
J: TRBJ1-4
D: .
V: TRBV2
size: .

DNA: TGTGCCAGTAGTATTACAGGGGGCGCCAGGACTGAAGCTTTCTTT
CDR3: CASSITGGARTEAFF
J: TRBJ1-1
D: TRBD1
V: TRBV19
size: few

DNA: TGCAGCGCCGGGACAGCAAGAGATACGCAGTATTTT
CDR3: CSAGTARDTQYF
J: TRBJ2-3
D: TRBD1
V: TRBV29-1
size: many

DNA: TGTGCCACCAGCCTACCCTATAACACCGGGGAGCTGTTTTTT
CDR3: CATSLPYNTGELFF
J: TRBJ2-2
D: .
V: TRBV24-1
size: .

DNA: TGTGCCAGCAGTCTACCTGGGGACATTCAGTACTTC
CDR3: CASSLPGDIQYF
J: TRBJ2-4
D: .
V: TRBV6-2/TRBV6-3
size: many

DNA: TGTGCCAGCAGCATTAATAGAGCGGGAGGGCCGGGGGAGCAGTACTTC
CDR3: CASSINRAGGPGEQYF
J: TRBJ2-7
D: TRBD2
V: TRBV11-3
size: .

DNA: TGCAGCGTTAAGGTGCAGGGGGCGAGGGAGCAGTACTTC
CDR3: CSVKVQGAREQYF
J: TRBJ2-7
D: TRBD1
V: TRBV29-1
size: .

DNA: TGTGCCAGCAGTTATAGGTCACGGCAAGAGACCCAGTACTTC
CDR3: CASSYRSRQETQYF
J: TRBJ2-5
D: .
V: TRBV6-2/TRBV6-3
size: many